Listed here are 14 T cell receptor beta chains from one sample, sequenced in a study of blood T cell repertoires in COVID-19. Sequencing was performed with immunoSEQ multiplex PCR; in TCRdb, only in-frame clones are kept and a portion is missing. Counted here are about 210,000 clones, approximately 90% occurring once; the ten biggest clones make up 1% to 1.5%. Sequencing input: peripheral blood. The source is a man aged 25 to 40 with acute or convalescent COVID-19.

The chain recombines TRBV29-1 with TRBJ1-3; 7 nucleotides line up with TRBD1. The CDR3 is 13 residues long. Germline values: CDR1 SQVTM, CDR2 ANQGSEA. Losses at the gene ends were 6 bases for V and 4 bases for J; bases not matched to a gene: 6. CDR3 DNA: TGCAGCGTGTTAAACAGGGGAGGAAACACCATATATTTT. Translated, it gives CSVLNRGGNTIYF.

Only one count was recorded for this clone. The J gene is TRBJ2-7, the V gene TRBV5-1; a weak D match, TRBD1 (5 bases). There are 15 residues in the CDR3. V lost 2 bases, J lost 3 bases, and 15 bases lay in between. Per the germline V gene, CDR1 is SGHRS and CDR2 is YFSETQ. The CDR3 region has the DNA TGCGCCAGCAGCTTTGAAGGTAGGGGCAGCTACGAGCAGTACTTC. As protein: CASSFEGRGSYEQYF. Together with reference TRBV5-1 and TRBJ2-7, the CDR3 gives the full variable domain: KAGVTQTPRYLIKTRGQQVTLSCSPISGHRSVSWYQQTPGQGLQFLFEYFSETQRNKGNFPGRFSGRQFSNSRSEMNVSTLELGDSALYLCASSFEGRGSYEQYFGPGTRLTVT.

Only one count was recorded for this clone. This sequence joins TRBV27 and TRBJ2-7; 8 bases fit TRBD2. CDR3 size: 14 residues. Looked up from germline, CDR1 is MNHEY and CDR2 is SMNVEV (reference sequence). Germline trimming cut 10 bases from V and 2 bases from J; bases unmatched to any gene: 10. The CDR3 nucleotides read TGTGCCATTTCGAGCGGGAGACCTCCCTACGAGCAGTACTTC. Protein: CAISSGRPPYEQYF.

The chain combines TRBV28 with TRBJ2-7; the match to TRBD2 covers 11 bases. CDR1 is MDHEN, CDR2 SYDVKM, per germline. V shed 6 bases, J shed 4 bases, and the junction held 14 bases outside the gene matches. The CDR3 covers 17 residues. DNA of the CDR3: TGTGCCAGCAGCTTACCAGATCTAGCGGGAGGCAGGTACGAGCAGTACTTC. Amino acid sequence: CASSLPDLAGGRYEQYF.

The rearrangement joins TRBV10-1 to TRBJ1-3, with D unclear. The CDR3 runs to 13 residues. V was trimmed by 3 bases and J by 8 bases, leaving 11 bases between them. The germline V gene has CDR1 WNHNN and CDR2 SYGVQD (reference sequence). CDR3 DNA sequence: TGCGCCAGCAGTGATATGAGGGAATACACCATATATTTT. Encoded protein: CASSDMREYTIYF.

Of note for this clone: Compared with germline, one end of the junction differs, possibly owing to a read error. CDR3 nucleotides: TGTGCCAGCAGCTTAGACGGGGCTAGCGGGAGGTATAAGGACTTC. Translating gives CASSLDGASGRYKDF. The chain combines TRBV7-2 with TRBJ2-7; 11 nucleotides agree with TRBD2. The length of the CDR3 is 15 residues. Germline V gene sequence: CDR1 SGHTA, CDR2 FQGNSA.

The table lists this clone with a few counts. The chain joins TRBV7-8 to TRBJ1-1; possible D gene TRBD1, 6 bases. With 2 bases removed from V and 4 bases from J, the gap between germline ends came to 14 bases. CDR1 and CDR2 (germline): SGHVS, FQNEAQ. CDR3 length: 15 amino acids. CDR3 DNA sequence: TGTGCCAGCAGCTTAAGGTTCGGCAGGGGCACTGAAGCTTTCTTT. This codes for CASSLRFGRGTEAFF.

V is TRBV9 and J is TRBJ1-6, with D perhaps TRBD1 (6 bases). The CDR3 totals 14 residues. In germline, CDR1 is SGDLS, CDR2 YYNGEE. Trimming left V 3 bases short and J 7 bases short, with 11 bases between. CDR3 DNA: TGTGCCAGCAGCGCTGGGACACTGAATTCACCCCTCCACTTT. This encodes CASSAGTLNSPLHF.

V usage is TRBV27 and J usage is TRBJ2-5; 11 nucleotides match TRBD2. Per the germline V gene, CDR1 is MNHEY and CDR2 is SMNVEV (reference sequence). There are 18 residues in the CDR3. With V trimmed by 10 bases and J by 4 bases, 20 bases remained unmatched. The CDR3 DNA sequence: TGTGCCACCAAGAGGGTACTAGCGGGAGTTGGGAATAGAGAGACCCAGTACTTC. It codes for CATKRVLAGVGNRETQYF.

The V and J genes are TRBV12-5 and TRBJ2-2, with D perhaps matching TRBD2 (5 bases). The germline V gene encodes CDR1 LGHNT and CDR2 FRNRAP. Trimming stripped 5 bases from V and 6 bases from J, with 10 bases between. The CDR3 has 13 amino acids. CDR3 sequence reads: CASGPDGAGELFF. CDR3 DNA sequence: TGTGCTAGTGGTCCGGACGGGGCCGGGGAGCTGTTTTTT.

This chain connects TRBV27 to TRBJ2-2; 9 bases map to TRBD1. The CDR3 runs to 14 residues. CDR1 and CDR2 from the germline V gene are MNHEY and SMNVEV (reference sequence). J lost 6 bases, V lost 5 bases, and 4 bases had no gene match. The CDR3 spells CASSIGTGPGELFF. The CDR3 nucleotides read TGTGCCAGCAGTATTGGGACAGGGCCCGGGGAGCTGTTTTTT.

V and J are TRBV2 and TRBJ2-5; D not resolved. Looked up from germline, CDR1 is SNHLY and CDR2 is FYNNEI. The CDR3 length is 13 residues. V lost 7 bases and J 1 base, leaving 10 bases between the germline ends. CDR3 protein: CASTSTLQETQYF. CDR3 DNA: TGTGCCAGCACCTCGACTCTCCAAGAGACCCAGTACTTC.

The V and J genes are TRBV5-6 and TRBJ1-6; 7 bases are a match to TRBD1. The V gene end was trimmed by 4 bases and the J gene end by 5 bases; junction bases not matched to a gene: 3. This CDR3 region has 14 residues. Germline CDR1 and CDR2: SGHDT and YYEEEE. The CDR3 DNA is TGTGCCAGCAGCCACAGGGGTAATAATTCACCCCTCCACTTT. It is translated as CASSHRGNNSPLHF.

The chain is built from TRBV27 and TRBJ1-4, with D perhaps TRBD1 (5 bases). Germline V CDR1 and CDR2: MNHEY, SMNVEV (reference sequence). CDR3 length: 15 residues. V was trimmed by 6 bases and J by 8 bases, leaving 19 bases between them. CDR3 region: CASSQVRAGREKLFF. DNA of the CDR3: TGTGCCAGCAGCCAAGTAAGAGCGGGGCGCGAAAAACTGTTTTTT.